This note documents a single T cell receptor delta chain sequence. Its antigen is not identified. The source of the sample is a study of Vδ1+ human thymocytes. Study findings and constraints: In the thymus, TRG and TRD repertoires looked highly polyclonal with Gaussian CDR3 lengths.

This CDR3 is 17 amino acids long. V was trimmed by 0 bases and J by 2 bases, leaving 16 bases between them. CDR1 TSWWSYY and CDR2 QGS come from the germline V gene. Extracted RNA was reverse transcribed into cDNA. Multiplex PCR used pooled V-gene forward primers and a constant-region reverse primer to amplify CDR3s. TCRdb re-called the multiplex PCR reads with CATT. The data contain about 58,000 delta-chain clones, roughly 16% of them singletons. This receptor was taken from a girl under three years old who had congenital heart surgery. The chain is built from TRDV1 and TRDJ1; D is uncertain. The specimen was Vdelta1+ gamma-delta thymocytes from the thymus. The subset denotes: FACS-sorted CD3+ TCRalphabeta- TCRVdelta1+ TCRVdelta2- thymocytes. The CDR3 region is CALGELKGLVRTDKLIF. DNA for the CDR3: TGTGCTCTTGGGGAACTTAAGGGGCTGGTAAGAACCGATAAACTCATCTTT.